One and the same sample provided the 6 T cell receptor beta chains below, sequenced in a study of blood T cell repertoires in COVID-19. Only in-frame clones appear in the TCRdb table, and some are missing; sequencing was by immunoSEQ multiplex PCR. The sample has about 110,000 clones; 84% are singletons. Sequencing was done on a sample of peripheral blood. Receptors originate from a woman aged 45-59 years with acute or convalescent COVID-19.

The V call is TRBV5-8, the J call TRBJ1-6; weak D call: TRBD1 (5 bases). The CDR3 sequence is 15 residues long. Germline V gene sequence: CDR1 SGHTS, CDR2 YDEGEE. The V end was cut by 1 base, the J end by 7 bases, with 12 bases between. The CDR3: CASSLFTGPNSPLHF. CDR3 nucleotides: TGTGCCAGCAGCTTGTTTACAGGCCCAAATTCACCCCTCCACTTT.

This sequence joins TRBV25-1 and TRBJ2-7; TRBD1 matches 7 bases. Trimming cost V 4 bases and J 2 bases; bases outside gene matches: 5. The CDR3 is 14 residues long. CDR1 is MGHDK and CDR2 is SYGVNS in the germline V gene. The CDR3 protein is CASSAWDRAYEQYF. The DNA of the CDR3 is TGTGCCAGCAGTGCTTGGGACAGAGCCTACGAGCAGTACTTC.

This clone was observed a single time. The chain links TRBV6-5 to TRBJ2-3; a possible D gene is TRBD2 (7 bases). Germline CDR1 MNHEY, CDR2 SVGAGI. CDR3 size: 14 residues. CDR3 bases: TGTGCAGGGGGGGTAGGGGGAAAAGGAGATACGCAGTATTTT. Protein sequence: CAGGVGGKGDTQYF.

The V call is TRBV19, the J call TRBJ1-2; TRBD1 agrees at 9 bases. Germline loops: CDR1 LNHDA, CDR2 SQIVND (reference sequence). The CDR3 is 13 residues long. Unmatched junction bases numbered 2, after V lost 5 bases and J lost 4 bases. The CDR3 loop is CASSPGQGYGYTF. The CDR3 DNA reads TGTGCCAGTAGTCCGGGACAGGGCTATGGCTACACCTTC.

This clone was observed a single time. The chain recombines TRBV24-1 with TRBJ2-1; 9 nucleotides agree with TRBD1. There are 16 residues in the CDR3. CDR1 and CDR2 from the germline V gene are KGHDR and SFDVKD. J gave up 5 bases and V 4 bases, and 8 bases lay outside the gene matches. CDR3 sequence: CATSDPGTGSHNEQFF. For the CDR3, the DNA is TGTGCCACCAGTGACCCCGGGACAGGGAGCCACAATGAGCAGTTCTTC.

The CDR3 reads CASSTPTGGV. The DNA for the CDR3 is TGTGCCAGCAGTACCCCGACAGGGGGCGTC. The chain carries TRBV27 and TRBJ2-7; 9 nucleotides line up with TRBD1. This CDR3 comprises 10 residues. CDR1 and CDR2 from the germline V gene are MNHEY and SMNVEV (reference sequence).